The 2 T cell receptor beta chains given below trace back to one sample, sequenced in a study of cytomegalovirus exposure and HLA in healthy donors. The PCR ran on 60 Vbeta and 13 Jbeta primers. Profiling relied on immunoSEQ multiplex PCR, and the TCRdb table lists in-frame clones only, not all of them. The sample shows around 190,000 clones, around 78% of them seen only once. Sequencing input: PBMCs. These receptors were taken from a man aged 30-40 years in good health and CMV-seronegative.

This chain uses TRBV28 with TRBJ2-2, with 12 bases aligning to TRBD2. V lost 6 bases, J lost 3 bases, and 5 bases stayed unmatched. CDR3 length: 16 residues. Looked up from germline, CDR1 is MDHEN and CDR2 is SYDVKM. CDR3 sequence reads: CASRASGRADTGELFF. The CDR3 bases are TGTGCCAGCAGGGCTAGCGGGAGGGCCGACACCGGGGAGCTGTTTTTT.

To note about this clone: Other nucleotide sequences in the sample specify the same CDR3. The rearrangement joins TRBV5-1 to TRBJ2-1; tentatively, D is TRBD2 (6 bases). The CDR3 length is 16 residues. Germline V gene data show CDR1 as SGHRS and CDR2 as YFSETQ. V was pared by 0 bases and J by 6 bases, with 16 bases between. The CDR3 DNA sequence: TGCGCCAGCAGCTTGGGACGAGGGAGGTTAGGCAATGAGCAGTTCTTC. Its protein product is CASSLGRGRLGNEQFF.